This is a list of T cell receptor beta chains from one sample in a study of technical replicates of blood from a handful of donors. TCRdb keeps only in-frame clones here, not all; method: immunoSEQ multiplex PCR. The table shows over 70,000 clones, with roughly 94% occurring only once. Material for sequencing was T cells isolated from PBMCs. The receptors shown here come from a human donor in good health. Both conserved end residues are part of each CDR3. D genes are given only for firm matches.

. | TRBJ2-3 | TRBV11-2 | CASSPVWWQPADTQYF
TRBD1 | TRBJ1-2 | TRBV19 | CASSVRDRVPGYTF
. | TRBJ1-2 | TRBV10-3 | CAISRREEGYTF
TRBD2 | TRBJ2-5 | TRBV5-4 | CASTGKLAGEKETQYF
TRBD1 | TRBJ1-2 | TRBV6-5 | CASSGTGGSGYTF
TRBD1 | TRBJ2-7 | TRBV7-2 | CASSLGDRGYEQYF
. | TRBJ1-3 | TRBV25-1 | CASSQGNTIYF
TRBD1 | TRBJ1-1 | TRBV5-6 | CASRKRDRLNTEAFF
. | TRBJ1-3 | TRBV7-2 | CASSLALPAGNTIYF
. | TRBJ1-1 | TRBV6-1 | CASSRQDLNTEAFF
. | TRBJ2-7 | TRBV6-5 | CASSGGDGYEQYF
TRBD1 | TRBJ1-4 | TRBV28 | CASSSGGATNEKLFF
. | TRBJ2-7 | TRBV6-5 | CASMGGKNTYEQYF
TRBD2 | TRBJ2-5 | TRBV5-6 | CASSLTGGETQYF
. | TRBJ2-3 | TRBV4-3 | CASSQVLQGIDTQYF
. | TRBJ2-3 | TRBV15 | CATSRSGATDTQYF
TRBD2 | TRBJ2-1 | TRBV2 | CASMPTSGYNEQFF
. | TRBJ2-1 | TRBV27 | CASSSSTGNVVNEQFF
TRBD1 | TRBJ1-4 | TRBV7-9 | CASSAPTGEEGEKLFF
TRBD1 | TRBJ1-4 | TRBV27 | CASSTVGTGDEKLFF
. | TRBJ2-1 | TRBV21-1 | CASISGTGLKNEQFF
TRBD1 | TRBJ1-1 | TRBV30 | CAWGTGRTEAFF
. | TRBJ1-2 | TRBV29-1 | CSVEGGAYGYTF
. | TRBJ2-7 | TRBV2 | CASFSRSYEQYF
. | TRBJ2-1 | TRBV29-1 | CSVEGAEGTGVNEQFF
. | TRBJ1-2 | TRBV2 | CASSTDRSYGYTF
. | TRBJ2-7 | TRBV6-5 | CASSPRGHYEQYF
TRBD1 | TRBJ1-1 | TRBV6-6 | CASSTGGPEAFF